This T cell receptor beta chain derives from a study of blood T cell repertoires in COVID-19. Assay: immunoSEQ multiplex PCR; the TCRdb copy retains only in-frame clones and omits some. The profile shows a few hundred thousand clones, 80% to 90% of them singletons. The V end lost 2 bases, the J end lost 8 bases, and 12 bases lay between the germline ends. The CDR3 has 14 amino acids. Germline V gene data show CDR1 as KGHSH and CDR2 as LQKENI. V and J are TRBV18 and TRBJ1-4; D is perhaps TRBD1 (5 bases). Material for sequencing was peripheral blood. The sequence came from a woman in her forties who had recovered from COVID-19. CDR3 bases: TGTGCCAGCTCACCAGGGACGGGGGAGGAAAAACTGTTTTTT. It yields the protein CASSPGTGEEKLFF.